The clone carrying this TCR beta chain came up once. The antigen remains undetermined. The data were obtained in a study of graft-versus-host responses after intestinal transplantation. CDR1 and CDR2 (germline): MGHDK, SYGVNS. CDR3 size: 14 residues. V trimming: 7 bases; J trimming: 4 bases; junction bases outside the gene matches: 2. The method was immunoSEQ multiplex PCR; TCRdb's version includes in-frame clones alone and lacks a portion of them. The data show around 67,000 clones, with about 87% seen just once and 0.35% to 0.5% held by the top ten. The sample here was unstimulated CD4+ T cells sorted from spleen or lymph node cells, taken before transplant. This clonotype was obtained from a human donor who was the organ donor for an intestinal transplant. This chain uses TRBV25-1 with TRBJ1-6, with 9 bases matching TRBD1. CDR3 protein: CASTGQGYNSPLHF. CDR3 sequence (DNA): TGTGCCAGCACTGGACAGGGGTATAATTCACCCCTCCACTTT.